This T cell receptor (beta chain) was found in a study of spatial heterogeneity in lung cancer. Study at large: Strongly correlated with TCR transcript counts in tumor regions was a T cell module score, which was a transcriptional module score calculated from matched bulk RNA-seq. More than 8.5 raw reads, on average, carried each unique TCR and UMI combination. Findings and caveats of the study: Tumor mutation count correlated with how many alpha and beta TCRs expanded intratumorally. Beta chains had around 12% coverage of tumor T cells, and alpha chains had around 6.9%.

The CDR3 is made up of 14 amino acids. Germline V gene sequence: CDR1 SGDLS, CDR2 YYNGEE. Trimming cost V 3 bases and J 5 bases, with 14 bases left between them. This clonotype counts as medium-sized. The target antigen is unknown. Using its own MiXCR run on the 5' RACE reads, TCRdb lists one record per CDR3 protein. Of several hundred distinct CDR3 sequences listed, roughly 12% are singletons. Time point denoted: sample taken at primary tumor resection. The gene calls are TRBV9 and TRBJ2-5; the D gene is possibly TRBD1 (6 bases). The sequences come from lung tumor tissue, collected at surgery. The receptor was derived from a male donor with early-stage non-small cell lung cancer. In nucleotides, the CDR3 is TGTGCCAGCAGCGCCGAGGACAGATACGAGACCCAGTACTTC. This encodes CASSAEDRYETQYF. Drawing the rest from reference TRBV9 and TRBJ2-5, the complete variable domain is DSGVTQTPKHLITATGQRVTLRCSPRSGDLSVYWYQQSLDQGLQFLIQYYNGEERAKGNILERFSAQQFPDLHSELNLSSLELGDSALYFCASSAEDRYETQYFGPGTRLLVL.